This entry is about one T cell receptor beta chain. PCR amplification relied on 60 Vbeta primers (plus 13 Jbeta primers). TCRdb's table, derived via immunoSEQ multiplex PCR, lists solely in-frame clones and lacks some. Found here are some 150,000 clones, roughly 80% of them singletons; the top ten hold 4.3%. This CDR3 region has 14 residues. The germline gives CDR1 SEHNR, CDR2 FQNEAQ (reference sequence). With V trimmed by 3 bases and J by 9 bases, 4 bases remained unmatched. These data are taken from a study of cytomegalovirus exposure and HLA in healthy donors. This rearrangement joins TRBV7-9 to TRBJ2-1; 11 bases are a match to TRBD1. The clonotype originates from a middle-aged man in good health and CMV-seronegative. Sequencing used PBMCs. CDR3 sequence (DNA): TGTGCCAGCAGCTTTGGACAGGGGGCGGCTGAGCAGTTCTTC. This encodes CASSFGQGAAEQFF. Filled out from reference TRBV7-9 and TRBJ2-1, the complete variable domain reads DTGVSQNPRHKITKRGQNVTFRCDPISEHNRLYWYRQTLGQGPEFLTYFQNEAQLEKSRLLSDRFSAERPKGSFSTLEIQRTEQGDSAMYLCASSFGQGAAEQFFGPGTRLTVL.